This T cell receptor beta chain was documented in a study of T cells in localized non-small cell lung cancer. Overall study findings and caveats: Uninvolved adjacent lung showed the highest T cell clonality, exceeding tumor. Only one tumor region was sequenced, so heterogeneity remains possible. Of the top 100 tumor clones, median about 56 were in adjacent lung, around 28 among its top 100.

About this clone: Its antigen is unidentified.

Germline V gene lookup returns CDR1 KGHSH and CDR2 LQKENI. Trimming took off 5 bases at V and 1 base at J, with 14 bases between the two ends. The CDR3 is 15 amino acids. Repertoires were generated with immunoSEQ multiplex PCR, while TCRdb's copy carries only in-frame clones and drops some. The sample contains 25,000 to 30,000 clones, roughly 90% of which appear only once. The chain links TRBV18 to TRBJ1-1, with D possibly matching TRBD1 (6 bases). The receptor was derived from an older male donor with stage I lung adenocarcinoma. Sequencing used peripheral blood, obtained before any cancer treatment. As DNA, the CDR3 is TGTGCCAGCTCATCCCGGGACACTTCGAACACTGAAGCTTTCTTT. Protein: CASSSRDTSNTEAFF.